This T cell receptor (beta chain) was captured in a study of T cells in Graves' hyperthyroidism and ophthalmopathy. This clonotype appeared many times. Amplification targeted TCR beta CDR3 regions from RNA transcripts. An initial round of RT-PCR targeting the TCR CDR3 relied on the HTBI primer set. TCRdb reanalysed the multiplex PCR reads using MiXCR and keeps one entry per CDR3 protein. The table has 450,000 to 600,000 distinct CDR3 sequences, around 15% seen once. In germline, CDR1 is MDHEN, CDR2 SYDVKM. Trimming took off 6 bases at V and 7 bases at J, with 19 bases between the two ends. The CDR3 is made up of 14 amino acids.

Specimen: blood. V usage is TRBV28 and J usage is TRBJ2-7, with D possibly being TRBD1 (6 bases). The TCR comes from a woman aged 40 to 55 with Graves' hyperthyroidism. The CDR3 DNA follows: TGTGCCAGCAGACCCCCCCGACAGGTGGAAGAGCAGTACTTC. Its translation: CASRPPRQVEEQYF.